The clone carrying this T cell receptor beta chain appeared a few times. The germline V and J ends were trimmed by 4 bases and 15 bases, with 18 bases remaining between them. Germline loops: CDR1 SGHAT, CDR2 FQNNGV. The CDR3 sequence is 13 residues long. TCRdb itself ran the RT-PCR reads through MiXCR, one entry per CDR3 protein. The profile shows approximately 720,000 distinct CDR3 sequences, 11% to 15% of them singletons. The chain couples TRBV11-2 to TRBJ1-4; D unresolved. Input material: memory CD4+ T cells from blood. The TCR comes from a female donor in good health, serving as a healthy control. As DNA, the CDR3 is TGTGCCAGCAGCTCTCCTGGGAGCGGAGTAATGTTTTTT. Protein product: CASSSPGSGVMFF. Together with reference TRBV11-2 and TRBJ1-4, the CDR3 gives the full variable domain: EAGVAQSPRYKIIEKRQSVAFWCNPISGHATLYWYQQILGQGPKLLIQFQNNGVVDDSQLPKDRFSAERLKGVDSTLKIQPAKLEDSAVYLCASSSPGSGVMFFGSGTQLSVL.